These 28 T cell receptor beta chains share one sample of origin, sequenced in a study of cytomegalovirus exposure and HLA in healthy donors. The PCR employed 60 Vbeta primers together with 13 Jbeta primers. Data came from immunoSEQ multiplex PCR; TCRdb stores just in-frame clones and leaves some out. The repertoire holds about 150,000 clones, about 64% seen once, with roughly 7% in the top ten. Sequencing was performed on PBMCs. Every receptor here comes from a woman aged 55-75 years in good health and CMV-seropositive.

The chain joins TRBV6-1 to TRBJ2-5; D is perhaps TRBD1 (6 bases). The CDR3 contains 12 residues. The germline CDR1 and CDR2 sequences are MNHNS and SASEGT. V was clipped by 6 bases and J by 4 bases, with 9 bases between them. The CDR3 DNA is TGTGCCAGCAGACAAGGGGGAGAGACCCAGTACTTC. Its protein product is CASRQGGETQYF.

In nucleotides, the CDR3 is TGTGCCAGCAGACCCATGGACAGGGACACTGAAGCTTTCTTT. It is translated as CASRPMDRDTEAFF. The rearrangement links TRBV6-5 to TRBJ1-1, with TRBD1 identical over 8 bases. The germline CDR1 and CDR2 sequences are MNHEY and SVGAGI. J gave up 3 bases and V 6 bases, and 6 bases lay outside the gene matches. This CDR3 has 14 amino acids.

The table lists this clone with a few counts. The chain links TRBV28 to TRBJ1-2; D is possibly TRBD1 (6 bases). Germline V gene sequence: CDR1 MDHEN, CDR2 SYDVKM. The CDR3 has 15 residues. V lost 5 bases and J lost 5, with 18 bases in between. The chain's CDR3 is CASSKTGPQGYGYTF. Here the CDR3 DNA reads TGTGCCAGCAGTAAGACAGGCCCACAAGGGTATGGCTACACCTTC.

The V call is TRBV6-1, the J call TRBJ2-7, with 11 bases fitting TRBD2. The germline V gene has CDR1 MNHNS and CDR2 SASEGT. CDR3 length equals 15 residues. Losses at the gene ends were 8 bases for V and 4 bases for J; bases not matched to a gene: 10. DNA for the CDR3: TGTGCCAGCGAGACTAGCGGGATTAATGTGTACGAGCAGTACTTC. Translated, it gives CASETSGINVYEQYF.

This clone was picked up a small number of times. The genes are TRBV6-5 and TRBJ2-1, with a weak D call TRBD2 (6 bases). Germline CDR1 MNHEY, CDR2 SVGAGI. Trimming took off 0 bases at V and 6 bases at J, with 12 bases between the two ends. This CDR3 spans 15 amino acids. The CDR3 coding sequence is TGTGCCAGCAGTTACTCCGGGAGCCCTACCAATGAGCAGTTCTTC. This codes for CASSYSGSPTNEQFF.

The gene calls are TRBV7-8 and TRBJ2-5, with TRBD2 identical over 7 bases. With V trimmed by 5 bases and J by 2 bases, 2 bases remained unmatched. There are 13 residues in the CDR3. In germline, CDR1 is SGHVS, CDR2 FQNEAQ. CDR3 DNA: TGTGCCAGCAGCCGGGACTATCAAGAGACCCAGTACTTC. Translating it yields CASSRDYQETQYF.

The chain combines TRBV7-2 with TRBJ1-1; 8 bases map to TRBD1. The CDR3 covers 15 residues. Losses at the gene ends were 5 bases for V and 1 base for J; bases not matched to a gene: 6. From germline, CDR1 is SGHTA and CDR2 FQGNSA. CDR3 DNA sequence: TGTGCCAGCAGCGCAAGAGGACAGGGGAACACTGAAGCTTTCTTT. Translated, it gives CASSARGQGNTEAFF.

The V call is TRBV11-2, the J call TRBJ1-1, with a weak D call TRBD1 (5 bases). V dropped 1 base and J dropped 4 bases, with 10 bases sitting between them. The CDR3 extends over 14 amino acids. Germline V gene data show CDR1 as SGHAT and CDR2 as FQNNGV. The CDR3 protein is CASSLVGGTTEAFF. The CDR3 DNA reads as TGTGCCAGCAGCTTAGTCGGGGGAACCACTGAAGCTTTCTTT.

CDR3: CAISEGDTSNYGYTF. The CDR3 nucleotides are TGTGCCATCAGTGAAGGGGACACTTCTAACTATGGCTACACCTTC. The chain joins TRBV10-3 to TRBJ1-2; maybe TRBD1 (6 bases). There are 15 residues in the CDR3. Trimming cost V 3 bases and J 0 bases, with 11 bases left between them. Per the germline V gene, CDR1 is ENHRY and CDR2 is SYGVKD.

The V call is TRBV7-9, the J call TRBJ2-7; the D gene is possibly TRBD1 (5 bases). This CDR3 region has 14 residues. Deletions cut 2 bases from V and 2 bases from J, with 10 bases between. CDR1 SEHNR and CDR2 FQNEAQ come from the germline V gene (reference sequence). CDR3 bases: TGTGCCAGCAGCTTAACACAGGCCACCTACGAGCAGTACTTC. This sequence encodes CASSLTQATYEQYF.

The J gene is TRBJ2-3, the V gene TRBV5-1; D may be TRBD2 (5 bases). Germline-derived CDR1 and CDR2 are SGHRS and YFSETQ. The CDR3 is made up of 14 amino acids. V was shortened by 5 bases and J by 0 bases, with 10 bases between the two germline ends. The chain's CDR3 is CASSRWTSTDTQYF. In nucleotides, the CDR3 is TGCGCCAGCAGTAGGTGGACTAGCACAGATACGCAGTATTTT.

This chain connects TRBV7-9 to TRBJ2-1; D gene unclear. Trimming stripped 1 base from V and 0 bases from J, with 10 bases between. This CDR3 is 16 amino acids long. The germline CDR1 and CDR2 sequences are SEHNR and FQNEAQ (reference sequence). The CDR3 DNA reads as TGTGCCAGCAGCTTAGTTCTCAGCGACTCCTACAATGAGCAGTTCTTC. Encoded protein: CASSLVLSDSYNEQFF. The entire variable domain, with the rest obtained from reference TRBV7-9 and TRBJ2-1, is as follows: DTGVSQNPRHKITKRGQNVTFRCDPISEHNRLYWYRQTLGQGPEFLTYFQNEAQLEKSRLLSDRFSAERPKGSFSTLEIQRTEQGDSAMYLCASSLVLSDSYNEQFFGPGTRLTVL.

This clone was picked up a small number of times. The CDR3 loop reads CASSLGQSYGYTF. CDR3 bases: TGTGCCAGCAGCTTAGGACAAAGCTATGGCTACACCTTC. V usage is TRBV7-2 and J usage is TRBJ1-2; D is ambiguous. The V end was cut by 1 base, the J end by 4 bases, with 7 bases between. Per germline, CDR1 SGHTA and CDR2 FQGNSA. The length of the CDR3 is 13 residues.

The rearrangement uses TRBV5-8 and TRBJ1-2, with D perhaps TRBD1 (5 bases). The CDR3 extends over 14 amino acids. Trimming left V 0 bases short and J 1 base short, with 7 bases between. Germline V gene sequence: CDR1 SGHTS, CDR2 YDEGEE. The CDR3 sequence is CASSLDRFNYGYTF. The DNA for the CDR3 is TGTGCCAGCAGCTTGGACAGGTTTAACTATGGCTACACCTTC.

The chain employs TRBV29-1 and TRBJ2-5, with TRBD2 identical over 11 bases. The J segment lost 4 bases and the V segment lost 6 bases, leaving 7 bases of the junction unmatched. Looked up from germline, CDR1 is SQVTM and CDR2 is ANQGSEA. The CDR3 contains 14 residues. The CDR3 is CSVLAGGPGETQYF. The CDR3 nucleotides are TGCAGCGTGTTAGCGGGAGGGCCTGGAGAGACCCAGTACTTC.

The rearrangement joins TRBV27 to TRBJ1-2; 8 nucleotides agree with TRBD1. V lost 5 bases and J lost 7; bases outside the gene matches: 15. Germline values: CDR1 MNHEY, CDR2 SMNVEV (reference sequence). There are 16 residues in the CDR3. CDR3 region: CASSPDRGHKFGGYTF. CDR3 sequence (DNA): TGTGCCAGCAGTCCAGACAGGGGCCATAAGTTCGGTGGCTACACCTTC.

This clone was detected once. V and J are TRBV19 and TRBJ1-1, with 8 bases identical to TRBD1. Trimming took 5 bases from V and 1 from J; bases not matched to a gene: 3. Germline lookup yields CDR1 LNHDA and CDR2 SQIVND (reference sequence). The CDR3 totals 14 residues. CDR3 in amino acids: CASSADRENTEAFF. The CDR3 region has the DNA TGTGCCAGTAGTGCGGACAGGGAGAACACTGAAGCTTTCTTT.

This clone was seen a single time. The chain recombines TRBV2 with TRBJ2-6; D is undetermined. CDR1 and CDR2 from the germline V gene are SNHLY and FYNNEI. The V and J ends lost 4 bases and 2 bases respectively, with 6 bases between them. This CDR3 contains 14 residues. CDR3: CASSGQAGANVLTF. CDR3 in DNA: TGTGCCAGCAGTGGCCAGGCTGGGGCCAACGTCCTGACTTTC.

The chain recombines TRBV5-1 with TRBJ2-1, with D possibly matching TRBD1 (6 bases). CDR3 length equals 13 residues. CDR1 is SGHRS and CDR2 is YFSETQ in the germline V gene. V was shortened by 0 bases and J by 5 bases, with 6 bases between the two germline ends. CDR3 DNA: TGCGCCAGCAGCTTGGGGACAGACAATGAGCAGTTCTTC. Translated, it gives CASSLGTDNEQFF. The full variable domain, with the rest looked up from reference TRBV5-1 and TRBJ2-1, is KAGVTQTPRYLIKTRGQQVTLSCSPISGHRSVSWYQQTPGQGLQFLFEYFSETQRNKGNFPGRFSGRQFSNSRSEMNVSTLELGDSALYLCASSLGTDNEQFFGPGTRLTVL.

This rearrangement joins TRBV7-9 to TRBJ1-6; D remains unclear. V shed 5 bases and J shed 7 bases, with 12 bases lying between them. The CDR3 extends over 14 amino acids. CDR1 SEHNR and CDR2 FQNEAQ come from the germline V gene (reference sequence). Here the CDR3 reads CASSADMANSPLHF. CDR3 DNA sequence: TGTGCCAGCAGCGCCGACATGGCAAATTCACCCCTCCACTTT.

The chain combines TRBV14 with TRBJ2-1; a weak D match, TRBD2 (7 bases). V lost 6 bases and J lost 2, with 14 bases in between. This CDR3 contains 15 residues. The germline gives CDR1 SGHDN, CDR2 FVKESK. The CDR3 protein is CASSPGGEAYNEQFF. The CDR3 DNA is TGTGCCAGCAGTCCGGGGGGCGAGGCCTACAATGAGCAGTTCTTC.

The rearrangement links TRBV11-2 to TRBJ2-6, with TRBD1 identical over 10 bases. Germline CDR1 reads SGHAT; CDR2 reads FQNNGV. With 5 bases clipped from V and 4 bases from J, the junction kept 11 bases outside the gene matches. The CDR3 extends over 18 amino acids. CDR3 DNA sequence: TGTGCCAGCAGCCCGAGACAGGGGGCAGACTCCGGGGCCAACGTCCTGACTTTC. Its protein is CASSPRQGADSGANVLTF.

This clone appeared a few times. The chain carries TRBV7-2 and TRBJ2-5; 12 bases fit TRBD2. V shed 1 base, J shed 4 bases, and the junction held 13 bases outside the gene matches. In germline, CDR1 is SGHTA, CDR2 FQGNSA. There are 19 residues in the CDR3. CDR3 sequence: CASSLVLAGGQGSRETQYF. The CDR3 bases are TGTGCCAGCAGCTTAGTCCTAGCGGGAGGGCAAGGGTCAAGAGAGACCCAGTACTTC.

The gene calls are TRBV4-2 and TRBJ2-1, with D perhaps matching TRBD2 (6 bases). Germline V gene sequence: CDR1 LGHNA, CDR2 YNFKEQ. Trimming removed 3 bases from V and 7 bases from J, with 19 bases in between. This CDR3 is 16 amino acids long. The CDR3 nucleotides are TGTGCCAGCAGCCAGGATGCGGGACTTTCTTGGAATGAGCAGTTCTTC. Protein sequence: CASSQDAGLSWNEQFF.

The chain is built from TRBV30 and TRBJ2-2; 14 bases match TRBD2. The CDR3 is 17 amino acids. The germline V gene encodes CDR1 GTSNPN and CDR2 SVGIG (reference sequence). The V gene end was trimmed by 1 base and the J gene end by 6 bases; junction bases not matched to a gene: 7. CDR3 loop: CAWSEGLAGVRAGELFF. CDR3 sequence (DNA): TGTGCCTGGAGTGAGGGACTAGCGGGAGTGAGAGCCGGGGAGCTGTTTTTT.

This clone was detected a few times. V and J are TRBV6-1 and TRBJ1-1, with D possibly matching TRBD1 (5 bases). The CDR3 totals 14 residues. Per the germline V gene, CDR1 is MNHNS and CDR2 is SASEGT. V was cut by 4 bases and J by 1 base, with 10 bases left in between. The CDR3 coding sequence is TGTGCCAGCAGTGGAGAAACAGGGAACACTGAAGCTTTCTTT. Translation gives CASSGETGNTEAFF.

In its sample, this clone was seen a few times. The chain joins TRBV5-1 to TRBJ1-1; D uncertain. Germline CDR1 reads SGHRS; CDR2 reads YFSETQ. This CDR3 contains 14 residues. The germline V and J ends were trimmed by 0 bases and 9 bases, with 15 bases remaining between them. CDR3 coding DNA: TGCGCCAGCAGCTTGGACAAGGAGCGCCGTCAAGCTTTCTTT. It codes for CASSLDKERRQAFF.

This chain uses TRBV9 with TRBJ1-5; TRBD1 matches at 9 bases. The V and J ends lost 4 bases and 1 base, in that order; junction bases with no gene match: 3. The CDR3 has 15 amino acids. Germline V lookup: CDR1 SGDLS, CDR2 YYNGEE. The CDR3 nucleotides read TGTGCCAGCAGCCCGACAGGGGGAAGCAATCAGCCCCAGCATTTT. Its protein is CASSPTGGSNQPQHF.